This TCR beta chain is drawn from a study of blood T cell repertoires in COVID-19. For the study at large: COVID-19 samples, acute and convalescent, were from the United States, Italy and Spain. In each case, the material was cDNA or gDNA derived from T cells, B-cell-depleted T cells, or PBMCs.

This clone was detected only a few times. As processed by the authors: From reference gene primer amplification, estimates of nucleated cell counts were derived. This table comes from immunoSEQ multiplex PCR, and its TCRdb copy is limited to in-frame clones, with some not included. That table gives V, J and clone size, and the DNA gave D and trimming. The sample contains 100,000 or so clones, just under 80% of which appear only once. Deletions cut 4 bases from V and 5 bases from J, with 19 bases between. Germline loops: CDR1 SGHRS, CDR2 YFSETQ. There are 15 residues in the CDR3. The sample consisted of peripheral blood. The J gene is TRBJ2-7, the V gene TRBV5-1; tentative D call: TRBD1 (5 bases). The sequence came from a man aged 70-80 years with active or convalescent COVID-19. The chain's CDR3 is CASSLEQGYPDEQYF. The CDR3 DNA sequence: TGCGCCAGCAGCCTGGAGCAGGGATACCCTGACGAGCAGTACTTC.